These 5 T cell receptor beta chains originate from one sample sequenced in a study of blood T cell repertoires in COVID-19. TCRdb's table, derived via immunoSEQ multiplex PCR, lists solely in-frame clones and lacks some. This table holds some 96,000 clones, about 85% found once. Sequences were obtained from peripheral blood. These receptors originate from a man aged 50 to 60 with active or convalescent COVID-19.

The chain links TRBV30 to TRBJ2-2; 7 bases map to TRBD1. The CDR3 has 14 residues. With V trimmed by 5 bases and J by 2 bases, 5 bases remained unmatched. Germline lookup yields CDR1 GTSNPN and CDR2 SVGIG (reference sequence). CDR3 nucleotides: TGTGCCTGGCTAGGACAGGCCAACACCGGGGAGCTGTTTTTT. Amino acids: CAWLGQANTGELFF.

DNA of the CDR3: TGCAGCGCCTCCGAGCCGCCCCCTTCCTACGAGCAGTACTTC. It specifies CSASEPPPSYEQYF. The rearrangement links TRBV29-1 to TRBJ2-7; D ambiguous. The CDR3 spans 14 residues. With 7 bases removed from V and 1 base from J, the gap between germline ends came to 17 bases. CDR1 is SQVTM and CDR2 is ANQGSEA in the germline V gene.

The chain's CDR3 is CASSLGGGFDQPQHF. The CDR3, as DNA: TGTGCCAGCAGTTTGGGGGGAGGGTTTGATCAGCCCCAGCATTTT. The J gene is TRBJ1-5, the V gene TRBV28, with a weak D call TRBD1 (5 bases). This CDR3 contains 15 residues. Trimming removed 3 bases at V and 5 bases at J, with 14 bases between. The germline V gene has CDR1 MDHEN and CDR2 SYDVKM.

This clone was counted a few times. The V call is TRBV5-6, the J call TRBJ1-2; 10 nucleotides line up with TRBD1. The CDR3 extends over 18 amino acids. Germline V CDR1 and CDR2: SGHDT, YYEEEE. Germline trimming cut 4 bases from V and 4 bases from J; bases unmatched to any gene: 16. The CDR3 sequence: CASSLRQGASLMIYGYTF. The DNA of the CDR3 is TGTGCCAGCAGCCTACGACAGGGGGCCTCTCTAATGATCTATGGCTACACCTTC.

CDR3 coding DNA: TGTGCCAGCGGAAATACAGGACTAGCGGGAGAAGAGACCCAGTACTTC. This translates into CASGNTGLAGEETQYF. This sequence joins TRBV3-1 (or the pseudogene TRBV3-2) and TRBJ2-5, with TRBD2 matching 13 bases. V shed 8 bases, J shed 3 bases, and the junction held 9 bases outside the gene matches. Germline V lookup: CDR1 LGHDT, CDR2 YNNKEL (reference sequence). The CDR3 is made up of 16 amino acids.